This T cell receptor beta chain is from a study of control samples from healthy donors and cancer patients. V shed 1 base and J 6 bases; nucleotides not matched to a gene: 4. Germline V gene lookup returns CDR1 SGHVS and CDR2 FQNEAQ. The CDR3 runs 15 residues. Only in-frame clones appear in the TCRdb table, and some are missing; sequencing was by immunoSEQ multiplex PCR. The profile shows about 190,000 clones, about 93% of them singletons. Sequenced material: blood. The receptor was derived from a man younger than 35 in good health. The chain recombines TRBV7-8 with TRBJ2-1; 9 positions agree with TRBD2. CDR3 amino acids: CASSLVAGGPNEQFF. In DNA form, the CDR3 reads TGTGCCAGCAGCTTAGTTGCGGGGGGGCCCAATGAGCAGTTCTTC.